This is a list of T cell receptor beta chains from one sample in a study of blood T cell repertoires in COVID-19. This table comes from immunoSEQ multiplex PCR, and its TCRdb copy is limited to in-frame clones, with some not included. The sample contains over 150,000 clones, about three quarters of which appear only once. Sequenced sample: peripheral blood. These receptors all stem from a man in his sixties with acute or convalescent COVID-19. The CDR3 runs from the conserved cysteine through the conserved F or W. D genes are given only for firm matches. A clone size is listed for some rows: how often the clone was seen (once, few, many), or a class if it is expanded.

CDR3 length	V gene	clone size	D gene	J gene	CDR3 protein	CDR3 DNA
15	TRBV6-5	few	TRBD2	TRBJ2-5	CASRSLSGGQETQYF	TGTGCCAGCAGATCCCTTAGCGGGGGTCAAGAGACCCAGTACTTC
11	TRBV5-1	NA	NA	TRBJ1-1	CASRGSGEAFF	TGCGCCAGCAGGGGGAGCGGTGAAGCTTTCTTT
11	TRBV7-9	NA	NA	TRBJ1-6	CASSTDSPLHF	TGTGCCAGCAGCACGGATTCACCCCTCCACTTT
16	TRBV6-5	NA	TRBD1	TRBJ1-6	CASSYPKDRASGPLHF	TGTGCCAGCAGTTACCCGAAAGACAGGGCCTCGGGGCCCCTCCACTTT
13	TRBV29-1	NA	NA	TRBJ2-2	CSVLSGNTGELFF	TGCAGCGTACTTTCCGGGAACACCGGGGAGCTGTTTTTT
15	TRBV5-5	NA	TRBD1	TRBJ2-7	CASSSDRGNDYEQYF	TGTGCCAGCAGCTCGGACAGGGGGAACGACTACGAGCAGTACTTC
15	TRBV19	NA	TRBD2	TRBJ2-2	CASRFGGVTTGELFF	TGTGCCAGTAGGTTTGGGGGGGTGACCACCGGGGAGCTGTTTTTT
15	TRBV5-4	NA	NA	TRBJ2-3	CASSLDQRNADTQYF	TGTGCCAGCAGCTTGGACCAGAGGAATGCAGATACGCAGTATTTT
13	TRBV6-6	NA	NA	TRBJ1-2	CASSATKGYGYTF	TGTGCCAGCAGTGCAACCAAGGGGTATGGCTACACCTTC
16	TRBV5-1	NA	NA	TRBJ2-7	CASSHGIRGGPTEQYF	TGCGCCAGCAGCCATGGCATAAGGGGAGGACCTACGGAGCAGTACTTC
17	TRBV3-1/TRBV3-2	NA	TRBD2	TRBJ2-3	CASSQDWASGRTDTQYF	TGTGCCAGCAGCCAAGATTGGGCTAGCGGACGCACAGATACGCAGTATTTT
15	TRBV9	NA	TRBD1	TRBJ2-4	CASSYAGGVKNIQYF	TGTGCCAGCAGCTACGCAGGGGGTGTAAAAAACATTCAGTACTTC
18	TRBV25-1	NA	NA	TRBJ2-1	CASSEYSPDSSSYNEQFF	TGTGCCAGCAGTGAATATTCCCCGGACAGTAGCTCCTACAATGAGCAGTTCTTC
16	TRBV2	NA	TRBD1	TRBJ1-5	CASSREGTASNQPQHF	TGTGCCAGCAGCCGGGAGGGGACAGCTAGCAATCAGCCCCAGCATTTT
14	TRBV2	NA	NA	TRBJ1-2	CASIVTPDIYGYTF	TGTGCCAGCATCGTAACCCCGGACATCTATGGCTACACCTTC
13	TRBV12-3/TRBV12-4	NA	NA	TRBJ1-3	CASSPSGGNTIYF	TGTGCCAGCAGTCCCTCGGGGGGAAACACCATATATTTT
14	TRBV7-2	NA	NA	TRBJ2-1	CASTRGAFINEQFF	TGTGCCAGCACCCGCGGAGCATTCATCAATGAGCAGTTCTTC
15	TRBV6-2/TRBV6-3	NA	NA	TRBJ2-5	CASSLLGLLQETQYF	TGTGCCAGCAGTCTACTAGGACTCCTCCAAGAGACCCAGTACTTC
12	TRBV18	NA	TRBD2	TRBJ2-5	CASSSGGETQYF	TGTGCCAGCTCGAGCGGGGGAGAGACCCAGTACTTC
14	TRBV19	NA	NA	TRBJ2-5	CATRRTPTRETQYF	TGTGCCACCCGCCGGACACCGACTCGGGAGACCCAGTACTTC
15	TRBV4-1	NA	NA	TRBJ1-1	CASWVSVGANTEAFF	TGCGCCAGCTGGGTCAGCGTCGGAGCGAACACTGAAGCTTTCTTT
15	TRBV9	once	TRBD1	TRBJ1-1	CASTRTGAANTEAFF	TGTGCCAGCACCAGGACAGGAGCGGCCAACACTGAAGCTTTCTTT
14	TRBV7-8	NA	TRBD2	TRBJ2-7	CASSSTSGANEQYF	TGTGCCAGCAGCTCGACTAGCGGGGCCAACGAGCAGTACTTC
16	TRBV4-2	NA	TRBD2	TRBJ2-1	CASSNSGGSSYNEQFF	TGTGCCAGCAGCAACAGCGGGGGGAGCTCCTACAATGAGCAGTTCTTC
15	TRBV9	NA	NA	TRBJ2-1	CASSAPGHTYNEQFF	TGTGCCAGCAGCGCACCGGGACATACCTACAATGAGCAGTTCTTC
16	TRBV5-1	NA	NA	TRBJ1-2	CASSLEYRESNYGYTF	TGCGCCAGCAGCTTGGAGTACAGAGAATCTAACTATGGCTACACCTTC
15	TRBV4-1	NA	TRBD1	TRBJ2-3	CASSADRGGTDTQYF	TGCGCCAGCAGCGCGGACAGGGGAGGCACAGATACGCAGTATTTT
15	TRBV27	few	NA	TRBJ1-1	CASSLMGAVDTEAFF	TGTGCCAGCAGTTTAATGGGGGCGGTGGACACTGAAGCTTTCTTT
14	TRBV19	NA	TRBD1	TRBJ2-2	CASKVQGVTGELFF	TGTGCCAGTAAGGTCCAGGGGGTTACCGGGGAGCTGTTTTTT
13	TRBV18	NA	NA	TRBJ1-1	CASSPSEQGEAFF	TGTGCCAGCTCACCTTCGGAACAGGGTGAAGCTTTCTTT
15	TRBV7-2	NA	TRBD1	TRBJ1-2	CASSPTDRGGYGYTF	TGTGCCAGCAGCCCAACGGACAGGGGGGGGTATGGCTACACCTTC
15	TRBV2	NA	NA	TRBJ2-1	CASSEALAGANEQFF	TGTGCCAGCAGTGAAGCGCTTGCGGGGGCCAATGAGCAGTTCTTC
13	TRBV27	NA	TRBD1	TRBJ1-2	CASSLRDSYGYTF	TGTGCCAGCAGTTTAAGGGACAGCTATGGCTACACCTTC
16	TRBV27	NA	TRBD2	TRBJ2-3	CASISGRGGNTDTQYF	TGTGCCAGCATTTCAGGGCGGGGGGGCAACACAGATACGCAGTATTTT
15	TRBV7-9	few	NA	TRBJ1-1	CASSLVPSRSGEAFF	TGTGCCAGCAGCTTAGTGCCATCGCGTTCTGGTGAAGCTTTCTTT
14	TRBV6-5	few	NA	TRBJ1-1	CASSYGTGNTEAFF	TGTGCCAGCAGTTACGGAACGGGAAACACTGAAGCTTTCTTT
14	TRBV28	many	NA	TRBJ1-6	CASSPPVRGTPLHF	TGTGCCAGCAGTCCCCCTGTGAGAGGGACACCCCTCCACTTT
16	TRBV30	NA	TRBD2	TRBJ2-2	CAWSLLSGGRTGELFF	TGTGCCTGGAGTCTCCTTAGCGGGGGTAGGACCGGGGAGCTGTTTTTT
15	TRBV9	NA	NA	TRBJ1-3	CASSVAGGLGNTIYF	TGTGCCAGCAGCGTAGCGGGGGGGCTAGGAAACACCATATATTTT
12	TRBV7-8	NA	NA	TRBJ1-1	CASSLLSAEAFF	TGTGCCAGCAGCCTATTATCAGCTGAAGCTTTCTTT
15	TRBV7-8	NA	TRBD1	TRBJ2-7	CASSLSGQGKNEQYF	TGTGCCAGCAGCTTATCTGGACAGGGGAAAAACGAGCAGTACTTC
16	TRBV25-1	NA	TRBD1	TRBJ1-4	CASSELKGQLAEKLFF	TGTGCCAGCAGTGAACTGAAGGGACAGCTGGCTGAAAAACTGTTTTTT
13	TRBV3-1/TRBV3-2	many	NA	TRBJ2-7	CASSPAPGYEQYF	TGTGCCAGCAGCCCCGCCCCAGGGTACGAGCAGTACTTC
15	TRBV3-1/TRBV3-2	NA	NA	TRBJ1-2	CASSQAPIERYGYTF	TGTGCCAGCAGCCAAGCCCCTATCGAGAGATATGGCTACACCTTC
19	TRBV11-2	NA	TRBD1	TRBJ1-1	CASSQGPWDRGRGGTEAFF	TGTGCCAGCAGCCAAGGACCGTGGGACAGAGGGCGGGGGGGCACTGAAGCTTTCTTT
13	TRBV13	once	NA	TRBJ2-1	CASSSRPRGEQFF	TGTGCCAGCAGCAGTCGGCCCCGGGGTGAGCAGTTCTTC
12	TRBV24-1	NA	TRBD1	TRBJ1-2	CAISTGAYGYTF	TGTGCCATCTCAACAGGGGCCTATGGCTACACCTTC
15	TRBV11-2	few	NA	TRBJ2-5	CASSPQLGSGETQYF	TGTGCCAGCAGCCCCCAGTTAGGGAGCGGGGAGACCCAGTACTTC
14	TRBV6-5	NA	TRBD1	TRBJ2-7	CASSYGQDGYEQYF	TGTGCCAGCAGTTACGGACAGGATGGGTACGAGCAGTACTTC
12	TRBV28	NA	NA	TRBJ2-7	CASIDSSYEQYF	TGTGCCAGCATTGACAGCTCCTACGAGCAGTACTTC
15	TRBV5-4	once	NA	TRBJ2-6	CASSSQDSGANVLTF	TGTGCCAGCAGCTCACAGGACTCTGGGGCCAACGTCCTGACTTTC
11	TRBV3-1/TRBV3-2	once	NA	TRBJ2-5	CASRVRETQYF	TGTGCCAGCAGGGTGAGGGAGACCCAGTACTTC
13	TRBV6-2/TRBV6-3	NA	NA	TRBJ1-1	CASSETGNTEAFF	TGTGCCAGCAGTGAGACAGGGAACACTGAAGCTTTCTTT
13	TRBV6-5	few	TRBD1	TRBJ2-3	CASRTGSTDTQYF	TGTGCCAGCAGGACAGGGAGCACAGATACGCAGTATTTT
17	TRBV10-3	NA	TRBD1	TRBJ2-1	CAISTAAGQVSYNEQFF	TGTGCCATCAGTACCGCCGCGGGACAGGTCTCCTACAATGAGCAGTTCTTC